This T cell receptor beta chain is drawn from a study of blood T cell repertoires in COVID-19. Sequencing used immunoSEQ multiplex PCR; TCRdb keeps in-frame clones, though not all of them. The data hold about 160,000 clones, with approximately 86% observed a single time. V was clipped by 2 bases and J by 3 bases, with 11 bases between them. The germline V gene has CDR1 SGHAT and CDR2 FQNNGV. The CDR3 length is 15 residues. The receptor was derived from a man in his 60s with COVID-19, enrolled during active disease. The sample was peripheral blood. V and J are TRBV11-2 and TRBJ1-5, with D hard to call. CDR3 amino acids: CASSLNLQVNQPQHF. CDR3 DNA sequence: TGTGCCAGCAGCTTAAATCTTCAGGTCAATCAGCCCCAGCATTTT.